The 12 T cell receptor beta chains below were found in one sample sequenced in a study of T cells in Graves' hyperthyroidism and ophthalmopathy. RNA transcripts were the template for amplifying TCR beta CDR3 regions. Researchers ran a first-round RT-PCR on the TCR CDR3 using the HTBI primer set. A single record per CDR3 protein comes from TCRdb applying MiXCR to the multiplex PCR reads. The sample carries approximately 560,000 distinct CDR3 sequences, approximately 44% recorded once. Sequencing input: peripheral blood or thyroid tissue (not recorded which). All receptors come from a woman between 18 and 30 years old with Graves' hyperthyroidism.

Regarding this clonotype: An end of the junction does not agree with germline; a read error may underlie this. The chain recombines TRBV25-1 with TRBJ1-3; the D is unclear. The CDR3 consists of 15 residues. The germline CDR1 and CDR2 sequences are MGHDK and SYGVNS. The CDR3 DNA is TGCGCCAGCAGCTATACACCTCCCTCTGGAAACACCATATATTTT. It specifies CASSYTPPSGNTIYF.

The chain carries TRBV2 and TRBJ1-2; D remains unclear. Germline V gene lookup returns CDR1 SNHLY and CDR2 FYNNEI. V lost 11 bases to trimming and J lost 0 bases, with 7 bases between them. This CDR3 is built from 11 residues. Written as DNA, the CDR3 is TGTGCCCTCGGGGCTAACTATGGCTACACCTTC. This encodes CALGANYGYTF.

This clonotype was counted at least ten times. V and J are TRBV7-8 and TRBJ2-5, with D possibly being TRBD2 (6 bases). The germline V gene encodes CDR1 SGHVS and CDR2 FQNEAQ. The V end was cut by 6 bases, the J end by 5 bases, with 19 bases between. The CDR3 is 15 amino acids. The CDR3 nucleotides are TGTGCCAGCAGTCCTGCGACTACTGGGGGGGAGACCCAGTACTTC. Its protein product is CASSPATTGGETQYF.

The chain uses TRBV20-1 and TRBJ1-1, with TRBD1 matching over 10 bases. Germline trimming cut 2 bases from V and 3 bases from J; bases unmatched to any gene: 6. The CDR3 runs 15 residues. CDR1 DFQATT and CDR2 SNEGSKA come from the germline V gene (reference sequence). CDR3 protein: CSARRTGGMDTEAFF. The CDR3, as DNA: TGCAGTGCTAGACGGACAGGGGGGATGGACACTGAAGCTTTCTTT.

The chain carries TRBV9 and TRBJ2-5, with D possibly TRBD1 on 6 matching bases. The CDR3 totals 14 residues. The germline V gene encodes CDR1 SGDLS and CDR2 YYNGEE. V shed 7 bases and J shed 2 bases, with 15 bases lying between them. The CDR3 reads CASSPGEGQETQYF. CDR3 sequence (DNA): TGTGCCAGCTCACCAGGGGAAGGACAAGAGACCCAGTACTTC.

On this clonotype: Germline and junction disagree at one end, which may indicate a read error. The CDR3 DNA reads TGTGACACCGACAAACCTAACTATGGCTACACCTTC. Translated, it gives CDTDKPNYGYTF. The chain links TRBV24-1 to TRBJ1-2; D ambiguous. The germline V gene has CDR1 KGHDR and CDR2 SFDVKD. The CDR3 consists of 12 residues.

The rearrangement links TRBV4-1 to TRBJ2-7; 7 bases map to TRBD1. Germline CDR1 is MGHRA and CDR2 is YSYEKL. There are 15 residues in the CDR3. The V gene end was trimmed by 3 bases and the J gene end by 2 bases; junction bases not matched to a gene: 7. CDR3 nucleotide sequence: TGCGCCAGCAGCCATCCGGGACAGCGGACCTACGAGCAGTACTTC. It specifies CASSHPGQRTYEQYF.

The CDR3 DNA is TGCGCCAGCAGCCCAGTACGGGATACGCAGTATTTT. It is translated as CASSPVRDTQYF. The chain joins TRBV5-1 to TRBJ2-3; D not resolved. CDR1 SGHRS and CDR2 YFSETQ come from the germline V gene. Between the trimmed V and J ends, which lost 4 bases and 6 bases, there was a span of 9 bases. The CDR3 has 12 amino acids.

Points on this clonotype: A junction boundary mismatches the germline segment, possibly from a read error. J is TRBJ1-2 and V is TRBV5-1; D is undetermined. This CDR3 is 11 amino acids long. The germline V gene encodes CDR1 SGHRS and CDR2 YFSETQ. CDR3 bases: TGTGCCAGCAGCGGCTATAGTGGCTACACCTTC. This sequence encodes CASSGYSGYTF.

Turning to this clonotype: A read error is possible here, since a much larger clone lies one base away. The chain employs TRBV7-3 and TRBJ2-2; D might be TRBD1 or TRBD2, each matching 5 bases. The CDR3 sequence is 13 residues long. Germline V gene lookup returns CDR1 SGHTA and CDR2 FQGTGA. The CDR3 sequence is CASSEGNAGELFF. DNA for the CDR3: TGTGCCAGCAGCGAGGGGAACGCCGGGGAGCTGTTTTTT.

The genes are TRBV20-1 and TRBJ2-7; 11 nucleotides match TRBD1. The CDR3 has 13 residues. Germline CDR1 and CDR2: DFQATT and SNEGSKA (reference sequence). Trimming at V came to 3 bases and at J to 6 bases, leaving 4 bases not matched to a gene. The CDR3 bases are TGCAGTGCTAGGGGGGGACAGGGGGTCGAGCAGTACTTC. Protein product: CSARGGQGVEQYF.

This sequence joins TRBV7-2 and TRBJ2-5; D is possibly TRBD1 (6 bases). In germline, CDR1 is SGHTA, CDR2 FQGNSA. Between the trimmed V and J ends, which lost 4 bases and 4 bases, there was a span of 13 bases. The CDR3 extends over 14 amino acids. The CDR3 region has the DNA TGTGCCAGCAGCTACGACACAGGGTTAGAGACCCAGTACTTC. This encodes CASSYDTGLETQYF. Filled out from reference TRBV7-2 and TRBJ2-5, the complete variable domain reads GAGVSQSPSNKVTEKGKDVELRCDPISGHTALYWYRQSLGQGLEFLIYFQGNSAPDKSGLPSDRFSAERTGGSVSTLTIQRTQQEDSAVYLCASSYDTGLETQYFGPGTRLLVL.